These 30 T cell receptor beta chains originate from one sample sequenced in a study of neurological immune-mediated disorders (dated by TCRdb to 2018 to 2020). The library was obtained by 5' RACE. Sequenced on an Illumina HiSeq 2500. Starting from the raw public reads, TCRdb applied fastp trimming at Q25, assembled clones with MiXCR and retained in-frame beta chains. Rows are unified per CDR3 protein, each entry keeping the most common DNA and genes. Present in this sample are 50,000 to 75,000 distinct CDR3 sequences, over 4% of which were seen just once. The ten largest make up about 2.6% of the sample. Sequencing was performed on PBMCs. These receptors came from a man aged 50-59 years with multiple sclerosis.

This clonotype was seen many times. The chain employs TRBV6-6 and TRBJ2-4; 7 bases match TRBD1. The CDR3 has 15 residues. Per germline, CDR1 MNHNY and CDR2 SVGAGI (reference sequence). Germline trimming cut 5 bases from V and 6 bases from J; bases unmatched to any gene: 10. The CDR3 region is CASSKPDRVGNIQYF. For the CDR3, the DNA is TGTGCCAGCAGTAAACCCGACAGGGTGGGAAACATTCAGTACTTC.

This clonotype has at least ten counts. The chain recombines TRBV2 with TRBJ1-5; TRBD1 might be the D (5 bases). CDR3 length equals 13 residues. Trimming took 4 bases from V and 4 from J, leaving 8 bases between them. CDR1 and CDR2 from the germline V gene are SNHLY and FYNNEI. The DNA for the CDR3 is TGTGCCAGCAGTGGACAGATGAATCAGCCCCAGCATTTT. Residues: CASSGQMNQPQHF.

There are many counts of this clonotype. The rearrangement links TRBV7-2 to TRBJ1-2; D gene unclear. Trimming pared 2 bases from V and 5 bases from J, leaving 15 bases between. Germline V gene lookup returns CDR1 SGHTA and CDR2 FQGNSA. This CDR3 has 15 residues. CDR3 amino acids: CASSLRAGERYGYTF. DNA for the CDR3: TGTGCCAGCAGCTTACGGGCGGGTGAGAGGTATGGCTACACCTTC.

This clonotype was seen ten or more times. The genes are TRBV7-8 and TRBJ1-2; no clear D. The germline V gene encodes CDR1 SGHVS and CDR2 FQNEAQ. This CDR3 is built from 17 residues. The V gene lost 5 bases and the J gene lost 0 bases, with 19 bases spanning the gap. DNA of the CDR3: TGTGCCAGCAGCCCCCAGGCTGGCGGCCTCGCTAACTATGGCTACACCTTC. This translates into CASSPQAGGLANYGYTF.

This clonotype was seen repeatedly, ten times or more. The chain links TRBV25-1 to TRBJ2-2, with D possibly being TRBD1 or TRBD2 (5 bases each). Per germline, CDR1 MGHDK and CDR2 SYGVNS. This CDR3 is 17 amino acids long. Trimming took off 4 bases at V and 0 bases at J, with 15 bases between the two ends. The CDR3 spells CASSVARDLANTGELFF. Here the CDR3 DNA reads TGTGCCAGCAGTGTTGCCAGGGACCTCGCGAACACCGGGGAGCTGTTTTTT.

This clonotype was recorded at least ten times. The V gene is TRBV20-1, the J gene TRBJ2-5; 10 bases fit TRBD1. Germline lookup yields CDR1 DFQATT and CDR2 SNEGSKA (reference sequence). This CDR3 spans 14 amino acids. Trimming removed 3 bases from V and 5 bases from J; junction bases left unmatched: 6. CDR3 region: CSARGGQGLETQYF. CDR3 coding DNA: TGCAGTGCTAGGGGGGGACAGGGGTTGGAGACCCAGTACTTC.

This clonotype occurred a few times. This rearrangement joins TRBV18 to TRBJ2-7; 8 bases are a match to TRBD1. The germline gives CDR1 KGHSH, CDR2 LQKENI. This CDR3 region has 17 residues. The trim removed 3 bases at V and 0 bases at J, leaving 10 bases unmatched. The CDR3, as DNA: TGTGCCAGCTCACCTTACAGGACAGGGCATATCTCCTACGAGCAGTACTTC. Its translation is CASSPYRTGHISYEQYF.

This clonotype was observed at least ten times. At one end the junction does not follow the germline gene, possibly because of a read error. The chain combines TRBV28 with TRBJ1-5, with D unclear. CDR1 and CDR2 (germline): MDHEN, SYDVKM. This CDR3 contains 12 residues. The CDR3 DNA is TGTGCCAGCAGTTTTTATGATCAGCCCCAGAATTTT. Translation: CASSFYDQPQNF.

This clonotype was seen repeatedly, ten times or more. V and J are TRBV20-1 and TRBJ2-2; TRBD1 agrees at 8 bases. The CDR3 sequence is 13 residues long. The junction had 0 bases not matched to a gene; V was cut back by 1 base and J by 5 bases. The germline gives CDR1 DFQATT, CDR2 SNEGSKA (reference sequence). The CDR3, as DNA: TGCAGTGCTAGAGGGACAGGGACCGGGGAGCTGTTTTTT. This gives the protein CSARGTGTGELFF.

This clonotype occurred a few times. The junction departs from germline at one end; a sequencing error may be responsible. The chain has TRBV7-7 and TRBJ2-5; possible D gene TRBD1, 7 bases. Germline V gene data show CDR1 as SSHAT and CDR2 as FNYEAQ (reference sequence). The CDR3 is 16 residues long. The CDR3 loop is CASSLVAGGLQETQYF. The CDR3 DNA reads as TGTGCTAGCAGCTTAGTGGCAGGGGGGTTGCAAGAGACCCAGTACTTC.

This clonotype has just a few counts. J is TRBJ1-6 and V is TRBV7-2; TRBD1 matches 8 bases. J lost 4 bases, V lost 7 bases, and 3 bases had no gene match. The CDR3 covers 14 residues. The germline gives CDR1 SGHTA, CDR2 FQGNSA. The CDR3 DNA is TGTGCCAGCACCCGGACAGGGTATAATTCACCCCTCCACTTT. It translates to CASTRTGYNSPLHF.

There are a few counts of this clonotype. Just one base apart from a much larger clone, this may be a read error. The chain is built from TRBV5-1 and TRBJ1-1; D is perhaps TRBD1 (6 bases). The ends were cut back, 5 bases at V and 4 bases at J, with 15 bases in the middle. Germline V gives CDR1 SGHRS, CDR2 YFSETQ. This CDR3 comprises 14 residues. The CDR3 DNA sequence: TGCGCCAGCAGTAGGCAGGGGATAAGCACTGAAGCTTTCTTT. It is translated as CASSRQGISTEAFF.

This clonotype has a count of ten or more. The genes are TRBV10-3 and TRBJ2-2; a weak D match, TRBD2 (6 bases). Germline-derived CDR1 and CDR2 are ENHRY and SYGVKD. This CDR3 comprises 18 residues. Trimming removed 6 bases at V and 2 bases at J, with 22 bases between. CDR3 sequence (DNA): TGTGCCATCAGGGAACGTCAAACCGGGACTCCTAACACCGGGGAGCTGTTTTTT. Its protein is CAIRERQTGTPNTGELFF.

This clonotype appeared many times. The chain links TRBV27 to TRBJ1-1, with D unresolved. Deletions cut 4 bases from V and 1 base from J, with 16 bases between. CDR1 is MNHEY and CDR2 is SMNVEV in the germline V gene (reference sequence). The CDR3 runs 16 residues. This CDR3 reads CASSSGRELRNTEAFF. Here the CDR3 DNA reads TGTGCCAGCAGTTCTGGGAGGGAACTACGGAACACTGAAGCTTTCTTT.

This clonotype occurred a few times. Its ends do not fully match the called genes, so a read error is possible. This rearrangement joins TRBV20-1 to TRBJ1-6; the match to TRBD1 covers 9 bases. This CDR3 spans 13 amino acids. Germline CDR1 and CDR2: DFQATT and SNEGSKA (reference sequence). The CDR3 reads CSARDRGLSPLHF. In DNA form, the CDR3 reads TGCAGTGCTAGGGACAGGGGATTGTCACCCCTACACTTT.

This clonotype was detected ten times or more. This chain connects TRBV10-3 to TRBJ2-6; D unclear. The length of the CDR3 is 16 residues. V was pared by 5 bases and J by 3 bases, with 14 bases between. Germline CDR1 reads ENHRY; CDR2 reads SYGVKD. The DNA of the CDR3 is TGTGCCATCAGTCATCCTATGGATGGTGGGGCCAACGTCCTGACTTTC. This gives the protein CAISHPMDGGANVLTF.

This clonotype was detected ten times or more. The rearrangement links TRBV12-3 or TRBV12-4 to TRBJ2-1, with 11 bases matching TRBD2. The CDR3 loop spans 14 amino acids. With 10 bases clipped from V and 6 bases from J, the junction kept 8 bases outside the gene matches. CDR3 sequence reads: CATRTSGGPNEQFF. For the CDR3, the DNA is TGTGCCACCCGTACTAGCGGGGGACCCAATGAGCAGTTCTTC.

The sample holds a few counts of this clonotype. The V call is TRBV12-3 or TRBV12-4, the J call TRBJ2-1; D is unresolved. CDR3 length: 12 amino acids. The V end was cut by 5 bases, the J end by 7 bases, with 9 bases between. The chain's CDR3 is CASSPEINEQFF. CDR3 sequence (DNA): TGTGCCAGCAGTCCCGAAATAAATGAGCAGTTCTTC.

This clonotype was seen ten or more times. Written as DNA, the CDR3 is TGTGCCAGCTATGAATCCAGGAGCACAGATACGCAGTATTTT. It yields the protein CASYESRSTDTQYF. The chain recombines TRBV18 with TRBJ2-3; no clear D. The germline V gene has CDR1 KGHSH and CDR2 LQKENI. The CDR3 totals 14 residues. The V gene lost 7 bases and the J gene lost 0 bases, with 11 bases spanning the gap.

At least ten counts were recorded for this clonotype. The chain's CDR3 is CASSPTSGPNSPLHF. CDR3 DNA: TGCGCCAGCAGCCCAACCTCCGGCCCTAATTCACCCCTCCACTTT. The J gene is TRBJ1-6, the V gene TRBV5-1; no firm D call. Germline V CDR1 and CDR2: SGHRS, YFSETQ. V lost 4 bases to trimming and J lost 6 bases, with 14 bases between them. This CDR3 spans 15 amino acids. Full variable domain (rest looked up from reference TRBV5-1 and TRBJ1-6): KAGVTQTPRYLIKTRGQQVTLSCSPISGHRSVSWYQQTPGQGLQFLFEYFSETQRNKGNFPGRFSGRQFSNSRSEMNVSTLELGDSALYLCASSPTSGPNSPLHFGNGTRLTVT.

This clonotype was recorded many times. The rearrangement uses TRBV20-1 and TRBJ2-5; 12 bases match TRBD2. The CDR3 has 13 residues. Germline CDR1 DFQATT, CDR2 SNEGSKA (reference sequence). J gave up 7 bases and V 5 bases, and 5 bases lay outside the gene matches. The CDR3 nucleotides read TGCAGTGCTGTACTAGCGGGGGGTGCGACCCAGTACTTC. It codes for CSAVLAGGATQYF.

At least ten counts were recorded for this clonotype. The chain carries TRBV20-1 and TRBJ2-5, with no clear D. The germline V gene encodes CDR1 DFQATT and CDR2 SNEGSKA (reference sequence). V dropped 3 bases and J dropped 9 bases, with 14 bases sitting between them. CDR3 length equals 12 residues. CDR3 loop: CSARPPTQAQYF. DNA of the CDR3: TGCAGTGCTAGGCCCCCTACCCAGGCCCAGTACTTC.

This clonotype was seen at least ten times. This chain uses TRBV3-1 with TRBJ2-7, with 11 bases lining up with TRBD2. The CDR3 has 17 amino acids. The trim removed 0 bases at V and 1 base at J, leaving 5 bases unmatched. The germline CDR1 and CDR2 sequences are LGHDT and YNNKEL (reference sequence). CDR3 in DNA: TGTGCCAGCAGCCAAGATCGTCTAGCGGGGGGATCCTACGAGCAGTACTTC. Amino acid sequence: CASSQDRLAGGSYEQYF.

This clonotype has ten or more counts. The CDR3 loop reads CASSSAPTGIGQYF. The DNA of the CDR3 is TGTGCCAGCAGCTCCGCACCCACAGGAATCGGGCAGTACTTC. The J gene is TRBJ2-7, the V gene TRBV7-6; a possible D gene is TRBD1 (5 bases). The germline gives CDR1 SGHVS, CDR2 FNYEAQ. Trimming stripped 4 bases from V and 9 bases from J, with 19 bases between. The CDR3 has 14 amino acids. Using reference TRBV7-6 and TRBJ2-7 for the parts outside the CDR3, the full variable domain is GAGVSQSPRYKVTKRGQDVALRCDPISGHVSLYWYRQALGQGPEFLTYFNYEAQQDKSGLPNDRFSAERPEGSISTLTIQRTEQRDSAMYRCASSSAPTGIGQYFGPGTRLTVT.

This clonotype was counted at least ten times. The J gene is TRBJ1-1, the V gene TRBV7-9, with D maybe TRBD1 (5 bases). CDR1 and CDR2 (germline): SEHNR, FQNEAQ (reference sequence). CDR3 length equals 15 residues. V was pared by 5 bases and J by 3 bases, with 16 bases between. CDR3 bases: TGTGCCAGCAGCACCGGACGGGGCTTGGACACTGAAGCTTTCTTT. It is translated as CASSTGRGLDTEAFF.

This clonotype occurred many times. V is TRBV20-1 and J is TRBJ2-7, with 10 bases matching TRBD1. The CDR3 is 13 residues long. Per germline, CDR1 DFQATT and CDR2 SNEGSKA (reference sequence). After removal of 3 bases from V and 7 bases from J, the junction contained 6 bases not matched to a gene. Here the CDR3 DNA reads TGCAGTGCTAGGGGGACAGGGGTCTGGGAGCAGTACGTC. Translated: CSARGTGVWEQYV.

This clonotype was counted between two and nine times. This sequence joins TRBV5-1 and TRBJ1-6; D possibly corresponds to TRBD1 (5 bases). V lost 3 bases to trimming and J lost 8 bases, with 18 bases between them. CDR3 length: 16 residues. Germline CDR1 reads SGHRS; CDR2 reads YFSETQ. CDR3 residues: CASSWDLPGVHSPLHF. The CDR3 DNA sequence: TGCGCCAGCAGCTGGGACTTGCCGGGGGTGCATTCACCCCTCCACTTT.

This clonotype was found many times. V usage is TRBV5-5 and J usage is TRBJ2-4; D not certain. Trimming removed 0 bases from V and 0 bases from J, with 7 bases in between. CDR1 and CDR2 from the germline V gene are SGHKS and YYEKEE (reference sequence). The CDR3 runs to 15 residues. CDR3 DNA: TGTGCCAGCAGCTTGGAGTTCCTAGCCAAAAACATTCAGTACTTC. As protein: CASSLEFLAKNIQYF.

Ten or more counts support this clonotype. The chain uses TRBV7-2 and TRBJ2-5; possible D gene TRBD2, 6 bases. CDR1 is SGHTA, CDR2 FQGNSA, per germline. The CDR3 contains 15 residues. The V end lost 8 bases, the J end lost 7 bases, and 23 bases lay between the germline ends. CDR3 DNA: TGTGCCAGCGGTAACAGAGCCCGGGGGTGGGGGACCCAGTACTTC. It is translated as CASGNRARGWGTQYF. The full variable domain, its missing parts supplied by reference TRBV7-2 and TRBJ2-5, is GAGVSQSPSNKVTEKGKDVELRCDPISGHTALYWYRQSLGQGLEFLIYFQGNSAPDKSGLPSDRFSAERTGGSVSTLTIQRTQQEDSAVYLCASGNRARGWGTQYFGPGTRLLVL.

The table lists this clonotype with many counts. This rearrangement joins TRBV5-1 to TRBJ2-2; perhaps TRBD2 as D (5 bases). Trimming removed 7 bases at V and 0 bases at J, with 13 bases between. The CDR3 length is 15 residues. The germline CDR1 and CDR2 sequences are SGHRS and YFSETQ. CDR3 loop: CASRSTTANTGELFF. CDR3 coding DNA: TGCGCCAGCCGATCGACTACCGCGAACACCGGGGAGCTGTTTTTT.